The 27 T cell receptor beta chains presented below share a single source sample, sequenced in a study of CD8 T cells in ankylosing spondylitis. TCRdb re-called the 5' RACE reads through MiXCR, storing one row per CDR3 protein. Of about 220,000 distinct CDR3 sequences in the sample, 6% to 8% were seen once. Which antigens these TCRs recognize remains unknown. Findings and caveats of the study: Several highly homologous variants formed a TCR beta motif that appeared characteristic of ankylosing spondylitis blood.

The sequenced sample consisted of blood, either unsorted or a sorted T cell fraction (not recorded which). The receptors derive from a male donor with ankylosing spondylitis.

At least ten counts were recorded for this clonotype. The chain employs TRBV7-8 and TRBJ2-4, with no clear D. CDR1 and CDR2 from the germline V gene are SGHVS and FQNEAQ. Deletions cut 5 bases from V and 0 bases from J, with 8 bases between. The CDR3 sequence is 14 residues long. The CDR3 region has the DNA TGTGCCAGCAGCCCCGGTGTAGCCAAAAACATTCAGTACTTC. Amino acid sequence: CASSPGVAKNIQYF. Full variable domain (remainder filled in from reference TRBV7-8 and TRBJ2-4): GAGVSQSPRYKVAKRGQDVALRCDPISGHVSLFWYQQALGQGPEFLTYFQNEAQLDKSGLPSDRFFAERPEGSVSTLKIQRTQQEDSAVYLCASSPGVAKNIQYFGAGTRLSVL.

This rearrangement joins TRBV13 to TRBJ2-2, with D hard to call. Germline CDR1 is PRHDT and CDR2 is FYEKMQ (reference sequence). The germline V and J ends were trimmed by 2 bases and 0 bases, with 13 bases remaining between them. The CDR3 has 17 residues. The CDR3 DNA reads TGTGCCAGCAGCTTAAATCGGGCAGAATCGAACACCGGGGAGCTGTTTTTT. The encoded protein is CASSLNRAESNTGELFF.

The V gene is TRBV12-5, the J gene TRBJ2-1, with TRBD1 as a possible D gene (6 bases). The CDR3 length is 17 residues. Per germline, CDR1 LGHNT and CDR2 FRNRAP. V was pared by 1 base and J by 7 bases, with 20 bases between. CDR3 DNA: TGTGCTAGTGGTTTGGATCCCTCAGCGCTCCAGGGGAATGAGCAGTTCTTC. Its protein product is CASGLDPSALQGNEQFF.

This clonotype was picked up many times. This chain connects TRBV28 to TRBJ2-5; D is possibly TRBD1 (6 bases). This CDR3 has 16 residues. V was trimmed by 2 bases and J by 2 bases, leaving 15 bases between them. CDR1 and CDR2 (germline): MDHEN, SYDVKM. CDR3 nucleotide sequence: TGTGCCAGCAGTTTAAACCCGGACAGTCCGCAAGAGACCCAGTACTTC. Its protein is CASSLNPDSPQETQYF.

The table lists this clonotype with many counts. The chain uses TRBV27 and TRBJ2-7; the D gene could be TRBD1 or TRBD2 (5 bases each). The CDR3 runs to 14 residues. V shed 0 bases and J shed 3 bases, with 9 bases lying between them. Germline CDR1 and CDR2: MNHEY and SMNVEV (reference sequence). The CDR3 DNA follows: TGTGCCAGCAGTTTATCGGCAGGGAGCTACGAGCAGTACTTC. Protein: CASSLSAGSYEQYF.

This clonotype was picked up many times. The chain links TRBV4-1 to TRBJ2-1; D possibly corresponds to TRBD2 (6 bases). This CDR3 contains 15 residues. Germline V gene data show CDR1 as MGHRA and CDR2 as YSYEKL. V was shortened by 1 base and J by 1 base, with 8 bases between the two germline ends. In nucleotides, the CDR3 is TGCGCCAGCAGCCAAGTAGCGGATTCCTACAATGAGCAGTTCTTC. This gives the protein CASSQVADSYNEQFF.

The V call is TRBV11-1, the J call TRBJ2-5, with 16 nucleotides matching TRBD2. Germline lookup yields CDR1 SGHAT and CDR2 FQDESV (reference sequence). The ends lost 5 bases at V and 6 bases at J; junction bases unmatched: 12. The CDR3 is 18 amino acids. The CDR3 DNA is TGTGCCAGCAGCCACACGGGACTAGCGGGAGGGCCGGGGAAGACCCAGTACTTC. Translation gives CASSHTGLAGGPGKTQYF.

The CDR3: CASQDTNTEAFF. In DNA, the CDR3 is TGCGCCAGTCAAGACACGAACACTGAAGCTTTCTTT. The rearrangement joins TRBV5-1 to TRBJ1-1, with D unclear. The V gene's germline CDR1 is SGHRS and CDR2 YFSETQ. The V gene lost 8 bases and the J gene lost 1 base, with 9 bases spanning the gap. This CDR3 comprises 12 residues.

The table lists this clonotype with many counts. The chain is built from TRBV4-3 and TRBJ2-3, with 8 bases that match TRBD2. The CDR3 extends over 15 amino acids. CDR1 and CDR2 from the germline V gene are LGHNA and YSLEER. Trimming removed 1 base from V and 3 bases from J; junction bases left unmatched: 3. CDR3 nucleotide sequence: TGCGCCAGCAGCCAAGGGACTAGCTTGACAGATACGCAGTATTTT. Translated, it gives CASSQGTSLTDTQYF.

This clonotype was observed many times. The chain is built from TRBV14 and TRBJ2-3; D is uncertain. This CDR3 has 15 residues. The V end lost 1 base, the J end lost 3 bases, and 11 bases lay between the germline ends. CDR1 SGHDN and CDR2 FVKESK come from the germline V gene. CDR3 nucleotides: TGTGCCAGCAGCCAAGGGATCAGAAGGACAGATACGCAGTATTTT. It translates to CASSQGIRRTDTQYF.

This clonotype showed up many times. The rearrangement joins TRBV12-3 or TRBV12-4 to TRBJ2-7; D gene unclear. The V gene lost 0 bases and the J gene lost 6 bases, with 6 bases spanning the gap. CDR3 size: 12 residues. The CDR3 DNA reads as TGTGCCAGCAGTTTAGCCGGCCCCGAGCAGTACTTC. Translating gives CASSLAGPEQYF.

This clonotype was detected many times. The chain uses TRBV10-3 and TRBJ1-1; D is unclear. Looked up from germline, CDR1 is ENHRY and CDR2 is SYGVKD. The CDR3 sequence is 15 residues long. CDR3 bases: TGTGCTAGCTCGACGGGCTTGGCAGAGACTTTTGAAGCTTTCTTT. Residues: CASSTGLAETFEAFF.

This clonotype was counted only a few times. The chain recombines TRBV4-3 with TRBJ1-1, with D unclear. Trimming stripped 0 bases from V and 8 bases from J, with 10 bases between. This CDR3 has 13 amino acids. Germline loops: CDR1 LGHNA, CDR2 YSLEER. The CDR3 coding sequence is TGCGCCAGCAGCCAAGATTCGTACCGAGAAGCTTTCTTT. Translated, it gives CASSQDSYREAFF.

This clonotype was counted at least ten times. The gene calls are TRBV15 and TRBJ1-1; unclear D gene. Germline assignment: CDR1 LNHNV and CDR2 YYDKDF (reference sequence). The CDR3 consists of 14 residues. V lost 1 base to trimming and J lost 6 bases, with 12 bases between them. The DNA for the CDR3 is TGTGCCACCAGCAGAGCCACTCCGACCGCTGAAGCTTTCTTT. Protein sequence: CATSRATPTAEAFF.

This clonotype was counted many times. The rearrangement links TRBV19 to TRBJ2-2; D is undetermined. V was shortened by 9 bases and J by 3 bases, with 5 bases between the two germline ends. This CDR3 is 11 amino acids long. CDR1 is LNHDA, CDR2 SQIVND, per germline (reference sequence). The CDR3 sequence: CASQDTGELFF. In DNA form, the CDR3 reads TGTGCCAGCCAAGACACCGGGGAGCTGTTTTTT.

The CDR3 nucleotides read TGTGCCAGCAGCTACCCCGGGACAAAGAATGGCTACACCTTC. Encoded protein: CASSYPGTKNGYTF. The chain employs TRBV7-9 and TRBJ1-2; D may be TRBD1 (6 bases). Between the trimmed V and J ends, which lost 4 bases and 6 bases, there was a span of 15 bases. CDR1 and CDR2 from the germline V gene are SEHNR and FQNEAQ (reference sequence). This CDR3 has 14 amino acids.

This clonotype was recorded at least ten times. The chain joins TRBV7-9 to TRBJ2-2; D remains ambiguous. Germline assignment: CDR1 SEHNR and CDR2 FQNEAQ (reference sequence). Trimming removed 5 bases from V and 1 base from J, with 5 bases in between. The CDR3 sequence is 13 residues long. CDR3: CASSMGNTGELFF. CDR3 DNA: TGTGCCAGCAGCATGGGGAACACCGGGGAGCTGTTTTTT.

In this sample, this clonotype turned up many times. The V gene is TRBV4-1, the J gene TRBJ1-1; 7 positions agree with TRBD1. Trimming removed 0 bases from V and 1 base from J; junction bases left unmatched: 5. Germline V gene sequence: CDR1 MGHRA, CDR2 YSYEKL. CDR3 length: 16 residues. In nucleotides, the CDR3 is TGCGCCAGCAGCCAAGATAGGCAGGGGGGGAACACTGAAGCTTTCTTT. Translating it yields CASSQDRQGGNTEAFF.

This sequence joins TRBV7-9 and TRBJ2-1; D may correspond to TRBD1 or TRBD2 (6 bases each). This CDR3 comprises 15 residues. Trimming shortened V by 5 bases and J by 7 bases, and 18 bases separated the two germline ends. Germline V gene sequence: CDR1 SEHNR, CDR2 FQNEAQ (reference sequence). The CDR3 DNA follows: TGTGCCAGCAGCGTACAGGGCGGGAAGGGTAATGAGCAGTTCTTC. Translation: CASSVQGGKGNEQFF.

The rearrangement links TRBV7-9 to TRBJ1-2; possible D gene TRBD1, 5 bases. The CDR3 spans 14 residues. The V and J ends lost 4 bases and 7 bases respectively, with 16 bases between them. Germline-derived CDR1 and CDR2 are SEHNR and FQNEAQ (reference sequence). In DNA form, the CDR3 reads TGTGCCAGCAGCTGGGGACGGGGGGGAAGTGGCTACACCTTC. This encodes CASSWGRGGSGYTF.

This clonotype was detected ten times or more. The chain joins TRBV20-1 to TRBJ1-5, with D unresolved. V was shortened by 0 bases and J by 3 bases, with 12 bases between the two germline ends. The CDR3 contains 15 residues. Germline assignment: CDR1 DFQATT and CDR2 SNEGSKA (reference sequence). This CDR3 reads CSARDIDGYNQPQHF. Here the CDR3 DNA reads TGCAGTGCTAGAGATATAGACGGGTACAATCAGCCCCAGCATTTT.

This clonotype has a count of ten or more. The chain couples TRBV28 to TRBJ1-5; D uncertain. CDR1 and CDR2 (germline): MDHEN, SYDVKM. V was pared by 3 bases and J by 8 bases, with 14 bases between. CDR3 length: 14 residues. In DNA form, the CDR3 reads TGTGCCAGCAGTTTCAGCCAGCTGCTTGAGCCCCAGCATTTT. It translates to CASSFSQLLEPQHF.

This clonotype was counted a single time. V is TRBV15 and J is TRBJ1-5; a possible D gene is TRBD1 (5 bases). CDR1 LNHNV and CDR2 YYDKDF come from the germline V gene (reference sequence). This CDR3 is built from 17 residues. V lost 4 bases and J lost 8, with 24 bases in between. The CDR3 DNA sequence: TGTGCCACCAGCACCAGAATGGGAGGGGTTTTTGGCGAGCCCCAGCATTTT. It encodes CATSTRMGGVFGEPQHF.

This clonotype occurred many times. The J gene is TRBJ2-1, the V gene TRBV7-9; 7 positions match TRBD2. V gave up 5 bases and J gave up 0 bases; unmatched junction bases: 7. The CDR3 contains 16 residues. Germline CDR1 SEHNR, CDR2 FQNEAQ (reference sequence). In DNA form, the CDR3 reads TGTGCCAGCAGCACCGATCTAGCGGTCTCCTACAATGAGCAGTTCTTC. Residues: CASSTDLAVSYNEQFF.

Concerning this clonotype: The conserved phenylalanine or tryptophan normally closing the CDR3 is absent here, so this likely arose from a read error. This sequence joins TRBV10-1 and TRBJ2-2; 7 nucleotides line up with TRBD2. The germline V gene encodes CDR1 WNHNN and CDR2 SYGVQD (reference sequence). V was clipped by 6 bases and J by 6 bases; unmatched bases: 7. This CDR3 comprises 14 residues. The CDR3 spells CASSQRDFPGELFS. As DNA, the CDR3 is TGCGCCAGCAGCCAGCGGGACTTTCCCGGGGAGCTGTTTTCT.

Many counts were recorded for this clonotype. V is TRBV7-9 and J is TRBJ2-3; unclear D gene. The V and J ends lost 5 bases and 0 bases respectively, with 12 bases between them. Germline V gives CDR1 SEHNR, CDR2 FQNEAQ (reference sequence). The CDR3 is 15 amino acids. The CDR3 nucleotides read TGTGCCAGCAGCCCCCCCGGGCTTAGCACAGATACGCAGTATTTT. As protein: CASSPPGLSTDTQYF. Full variable domain (remainder filled in from reference TRBV7-9 and TRBJ2-3): DTGVSQNPRHKITKRGQNVTFRCDPISEHNRLYWYRQTLGQGPEFLTYFQNEAQLEKSRLLSDRFSAERPKGSFSTLEIQRTEQGDSAMYLCASSPPGLSTDTQYFGPGTRLTVL.

Many counts were recorded for this clonotype. The chain is built from TRBV12-3 or TRBV12-4 and TRBJ2-7, with 7 bases lining up with TRBD1. Germline trimming cut 6 bases from V and 3 bases from J; bases unmatched to any gene: 5. CDR3 size: 13 residues. CDR3 amino acids: CASRAGTDYEQYF. In DNA, the CDR3 is TGTGCCAGCAGGGCCGGGACAGACTACGAGCAGTACTTC.